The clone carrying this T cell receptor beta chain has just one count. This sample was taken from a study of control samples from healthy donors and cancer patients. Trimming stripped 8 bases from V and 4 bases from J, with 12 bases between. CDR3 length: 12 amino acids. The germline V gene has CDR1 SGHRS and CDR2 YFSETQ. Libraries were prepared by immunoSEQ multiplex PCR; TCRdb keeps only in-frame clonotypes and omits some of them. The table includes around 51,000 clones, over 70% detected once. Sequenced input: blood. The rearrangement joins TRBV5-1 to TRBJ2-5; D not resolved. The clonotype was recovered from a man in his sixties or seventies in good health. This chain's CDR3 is CASSLLGETQYF. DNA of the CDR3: TGCGCCAGTTCGCTTTTAGGAGAGACCCAGTACTTC.